A selection of T cell receptor beta chains follows, all from one sample in a study of memory CD4+ T cells and cytomegalovirus serostatus. Sequencing was performed with immunoSEQ multiplex PCR; in TCRdb, only in-frame clones are kept and a portion is missing. The table shows over 45,000 clones, with approximately 77% occurring only once. The sequencing sample was made of memory CD4+ T cells from blood. The receptor set was obtained from an adult in good health and CMV-seronegative. Some clones in this sample may be carry-over from other donors' samples. Both conserved end residues are part of each CDR3. The D gene is left open where the match is weak. Size is stated for part of the rows, as once, few or many counts, or as a class when the clone is expanded.

>NA|TRBV4-1|TRBJ2-6|NA
CASSQGGGVSSGANVLTF
TGCGCCAGCAGCCAAGGGGGCGGGGTTAGCTCTGGGGCCAACGTCCTGACTTTC
>TRBD1|TRBV7-6|TRBJ1-2|NA
CASSRGRGQNYGYAF
TGTGCCAGCAGCCGGGGAAGGGGGCAGAACTATGGCTACGCCTTC
>NA|TRBV7-9|TRBJ2-7|NA
CASSPGGLAAGEQYF
TGTGCCAGCAGCCCTGGGGGGCTTGCGGCCGGGGAGCAGTACTTC
>TRBD2|TRBV27|TRBJ2-3|NA
CASSRLAGDDTQYF
TGTGCCAGCTCTAGACTAGCGGGAGATGATACGCAGTATTTT
>NA|TRBV7-2|TRBJ1-1|NA
CASSLVYTSGEAFF
TGTGCCAGCAGCTTAGTTTACACCTCGGGTGAAGCTTTCTTT
>NA|TRBV30|TRBJ2-1|NA
CAWSVRNEQFF
TGTGCCTGGAGTGTAAGGAATGAGCAGTTCTTC
>TRBD2|TRBV29-1|TRBJ2-1|NA
CSVGTSGIYNEQFF
TGCAGCGTTGGGACTAGCGGCATCTACAATGAGCAGTTCTTC
>TRBD2|TRBV18|TRBJ2-5|NA
CASSPTPETSGRGQETQYF
TGTGCCAGCTCACCAACCCCCGAGACTAGCGGGAGGGGGCAAGAGACCCAGTACTTC
>TRBD2|TRBV9|TRBJ2-3|NA
CASSQGLAASTDTQYF
TGTGCCAGCAGCCAGGGACTAGCCGCTAGCACAGATACGCAGTATTTT
>TRBD1|TRBV29-1|TRBJ1-2|NA
CSVMTGSYGYTF
TGCAGCGTCATGACAGGGTCTTATGGCTACACCTTC
>TRBD1|TRBV14|TRBJ2-2|NA
CASSLRQGILTGELFF
TGTGCCAGCAGCCTCCGACAGGGGATTTTGACCGGGGAGCTGTTTTTT
>NA|TRBV7-6|TRBJ2-2|NA
CASSLVEVKTGELFF
TGTGCCAGCAGCTTAGTCGAAGTCAAAACCGGGGAGCTGTTTTTT
>NA|TRBV9|TRBJ1-6|NA
CASSPRGNSYNSPLHF
TGTGCCAGCAGCCCCCGGGGCAACTCCTATAATTCACCCCTCCACTTT
>NA|TRBV5-1|TRBJ2-6|NA
CASSRSAAGGGANVLTF
TGCGCCAGCAGCCGGTCCGCAGCTGGCGGTGGGGCCAACGTCCTGACTTTC
>NA|TRBV5-1|TRBJ1-1|NA
CASSWDGPGTEAFF
TGCGCCAGCAGCTGGGATGGGCCGGGCACTGAAGCTTTCTTT
>NA|TRBV5-1|TRBJ2-2|NA
CASTTRVGTGELFF
TGCGCCAGCACCACCAGGGTGGGGACAGGGGAGCTGTTTTTT
>NA|TRBV28|TRBJ1-2|few
CASSLGNGNYGYTF
TGTGCCAGCAGTTTAGGTAACGGAAACTATGGCTACACCTTC
>NA|TRBV19|TRBJ2-4|NA
CASSVDRGGGNIQYF
TGTGCCAGTAGTGTCGACAGGGGAGGGGGAAACATTCAGTACTTC
>TRBD2|TRBV18|TRBJ2-7|NA
CASSPGNGGGEEQYF
TGTGCCAGCTCACCAGGGAACGGGGGGGGAGAAGAGCAGTACTTC
>TRBD2|TRBV2|TRBJ2-7|NA
CASVRLAEIHEQYF
TGTGCCTCCGTCCGCCTAGCGGAAATCCACGAGCAGTACTTC
>NA|TRBV7-2|TRBJ2-7|NA
CASSLDGMVIYEQYF
TGTGCCAGCAGCTTAGATGGGATGGTTATCTACGAGCAGTACTTC
>NA|TRBV19|TRBJ1-2|once
CASSLGGPKPYGYTF
TGTGCCAGTAGTCTGGGGGGGCCTAAGCCTTATGGCTACACCTTC
>TRBD1|TRBV5-1|TRBJ1-5|NA
CASSPTGGNQPQHF
TGCGCCAGCAGCCCGACAGGGGGCAATCAGCCCCAGCATTTT
>TRBD1|TRBV10-3|TRBJ2-1|NA
CAIGDATGRPSDEQFF
TGTGCCATCGGTGACGCGACAGGGCGCCCGTCGGATGAGCAGTTCTTC
>NA|TRBV29-1|TRBJ2-5|NA
CSSQLGSQETQYF
TGCAGCTCACAACTGGGGAGCCAAGAGACCCAGTACTTC
>NA|TRBV4-2|TRBJ1-5|NA
CASSHDSGFSNQPQHF
TGTGCCAGCAGCCATGACTCAGGGTTTAGCAATCAGCCCCAGCATTTT
>NA|TRBV2|TRBJ1-2|NA
CASNAENYGYTF
TGTGCCAGCAATGCAGAAAACTATGGCTACACCTTC
>NA|TRBV10-3|TRBJ1-2|NA
CAISPGGQDYGYTF
TGTGCCATCAGTCCGGGGGGGCAGGACTATGGCTACACCTTC
>TRBD1|TRBV7-8|TRBJ2-6|NA
CASSLIRHRGTSGANVLTF
TGTGCCAGCAGCTTAATCAGGCACAGGGGCACCTCTGGGGCCAACGTCCTGACTTTC
>TRBD2|TRBV10-3|TRBJ2-3|NA
CAISPGLAGAGDTQYF
TGTGCCATCAGCCCGGGACTAGCGGGAGCAGGAGATACGCAGTATTTT
>NA|TRBV9|TRBJ2-3|NA
CASSVAGGRRTDTQYF
TGTGCCAGCAGCGTAGCCGGGGGGCGGCGCACAGATACGCAGTATTTT
>TRBD1|TRBV6-5|TRBJ2-7|NA
CASSYSDRAYEQYF
TGTGCCAGCAGTTACTCGGACAGGGCCTACGAGCAGTACTTC
>TRBD1|TRBV6-5|TRBJ2-7|once
CASNPGQGREQYF
TGTGCCAGCAACCCGGGACAGGGAAGGGAGCAGTACTTC
>TRBD1|TRBV30|TRBJ2-6|NA
CAWSYKGQGRAGANVLTF
TGTGCCTGGAGTTACAAGGGACAGGGGAGGGCAGGGGCCAACGTCCTGACTTTC
>NA|TRBV5-1|TRBJ1-2|NA
CASSPDSNRGYTF
TGCGCCAGCAGCCCGGACAGTAATCGCGGCTACACCTTC
>NA|TRBV11-1|TRBJ2-7|NA
CASSHLVSSGSYEQYF
TGTGCCAGCAGCCACTTGGTGAGTAGCGGATCCTACGAGCAGTACTTC
>NA|TRBV5-1|TRBJ1-5|NA
CASSLAGVDQPQHF
TGCGCCAGCAGCTTGGCAGGGGTTGATCAGCCCCAGCATTTT
>TRBD2|TRBV5-4|TRBJ2-3|NA
CASSRERGRYTDTQYF
TGTGCCAGCAGCCGCGAGCGGGGGAGATACACAGATACGCAGTATTTT
>TRBD2|TRBV6-5|TRBJ2-1|NA
CASKPTSGDDNEQFF
TGTGCCAGCAAACCGACTAGCGGGGACGACAATGAGCAGTTCTTC
>NA|TRBV7-3|TRBJ1-2|NA
CASSSVLYGYTF
TGTGCCAGCAGCTCGGTTCTGTATGGCTACACCTTC
>TRBD1|TRBV6-6|TRBJ2-7|NA
CASLTDRGHHEQYF
TGTGCCAGCCTTACGGACAGGGGGCATCACGAGCAGTACTTC
>NA|TRBV9|TRBJ2-3|NA
CASSVGGSTDTQYF
TGTGCCAGCAGCGTAGGGGGTAGCACAGATACGCAGTATTTT
>TRBD2|TRBV5-1|TRBJ2-1|NA
CASTPSGGTYNEQFF
TGCGCCAGCACCCCTAGCGGGGGGACCTACAATGAGCAGTTCTTC
>NA|TRBV7-8|TRBJ1-2|NA
CASRRETGNGYTF
TGTGCCAGCAGGCGAGAGACAGGCAATGGCTACACCTTC
>NA|TRBV28|TRBJ1-5|NA
CASSRPGVPQHF
TGTGCCAGCAGTCGCCCAGGGGTGCCCCAGCATTTT
>NA|TRBV27|TRBJ2-5|NA
CASSLTARDARGTETQYF
TGTGCCAGCAGTTTAACAGCCCGGGACGCCCGGGGGACGGAGACCCAGTACTTC